This T cell receptor beta chain was identified in a study of identical twins. Germline assignment: CDR1 SGHDN and CDR2 FVKESK. With 6 bases clipped from V and 1 base from J, the junction kept 13 bases outside the gene matches. The length of the CDR3 is 19 residues. This clonotype was found many times. Each CDR3 protein gets one entry after TCRdb re-called the 5' RACE reads with MiXCR. This table holds about 480,000 distinct CDR3 sequences, approximately 15% found once. This sample was also put to use in a study of yellow fever vaccine responses in identical twins.

The receptor comes from a young woman in good health. Sequenced sample: CD4+ T cells sorted from blood. The chain recombines TRBV14 with TRBJ2-6, with 9 bases matching TRBD1. The CDR3 region has the DNA TGTGCCAGCAGTATCTCAACAGGGGGCCCCTCGTCTGGGGCCAACGTCCTGACTTTC. It translates to CASSISTGGPSSGANVLTF.